This TCR beta chain appears in the sequencing data of a study of beta chain features in type 1 diabetes (dated by TCRdb to about 2018). For the wider study: Patients and healthy donors did not differ in mean age, gender distribution, total cell number or subset yield. The study compared the TCRB repertoires of sorted circulating CD4+ T cell subsets in recently diagnosed type 1 diabetes patients with those in matched healthy donors. A total of roughly 99,000,000 sorted cells were examined across all samples, and the number of cells per subset was strongly correlated with RNA yield. Whereas all 30 or so donors provided naive and central memory subsets, regulatory and stem cell-like memory subsets were isolated from just 8 patients and about 8 healthy donors.

A single peripheral blood draw of about 116 mL on average was collected from each donor into heparinised tubes. A BD FACSAria II and a panel including CD45RO, CCR7, CD25, CD127, CD95 and CD27 were used to sort naive, central memory, regulatory and stem cell-like memory CD4+ T cells. A purity above 95% was achieved for all sorted populations. PBMCs were separated immediately by Lymphoprep density gradient centrifugation and were stained directly, without being cultured. Samples were stained and sorted in pairs, with one healthy donor and one patient per experiment, so that batch effects were minimized. What the authors observed across the whole study: Only small numbers of individuals were included in the HLA sub-analyses, which left unresolved whether HLA type had any influence on TCRB rearrangement. In all four CD4+ subsets, TCRB CDR3 length was moderately but significantly shorter in type 1 diabetes patients. At VDJ recombination sites, patients with type 1 diabetes made fewer insertions and deleted more nucleotides, a pattern implying thymic rearrangement abnormalities. Naive, central memory and regulatory TCRB repertoires appeared more similar among patients than among healthy donors. Because cDNA was sequenced instead of genomic DNA, activated cells with high expression could be over-represented, although the groups did not differ in activation or CD3 levels. PCR may preferentially amplify shorter templates, but because patient and control samples were amplified and corrected together, any resulting skew would affect both groups equally.

The entire amount of isolated RNA was reverse transcribed using the High Capacity cDNA Reverse Transcription Kit, so the sequenced TCRB transcripts were expressed ones. Deep immunoSEQ sequencing was performed on naive, central memory and regulatory T cell samples, with an average of around 3.4 million total reads per sample. After sorted cells were lysed in RLT buffer, RNA was extracted with DNase-treated RNeasy Micro or Mini kits, with the choice depending on cell number. To prevent cross-contamination, every cell subset was processed on its own, while patient and healthy donor samples were processed together. TCRB sequences were amplified from cDNA with the immunoSEQ multiplex PCR, producing 87-bp fragments spanning the CDR3 region. The amplicons were sequenced using the Illumina HiSeq platform. As for the authors' bioinformatics: Synthetic template baselines were used to correct PCR bias computationally, reads within Hamming distance 2 were collapsed, and singletons that could not be merged were discarded. Reads were aligned against IMGT so that V, D and J genes, CDR3 length and insertions or deletions at six rearrangement sites could be assigned. Clonotype counts were normalized to sorted cell number within each subset before computing true diversity and Gini coefficients with the tcR R package. The overlap coefficient, calculated on TCRB nucleotide sequences, was used to measure repertoire sharing. Entries here come from immuneACCESS through TCRdb and include only in-frame sequences with V and J called. Some clones fail to appear in such tables; in the studies checked, an unresolved V gene covers under half of the shortfall, and the cause of the remainder is unknown. V and J calls and clone size follow that table, whereas D and trimming were derived from the DNA. This sample lists thousands of clones; around 75% were detected once. Of the sample, 2% to 2.5% falls within the top ten clones.

The junction shows trimming of 8 bases on V and 5 bases on J, plus 12 bases between the germline ends. The germline V gene supplies CDR1 WSHSY and CDR2 SAAADI. The CDR3 holds 12 amino acids from the cysteine to the phenylalanine. The CDR3 DNA has 36 bases and is translated from base 1. Turning to this clone: Its cognate antigen has yet to be identified. Within one base of it there is no much larger clone, and no base qualities were kept.

The chain joins TRBV10-2 to TRBJ2-5, with the D gene not clear enough to name. The clonotype was recovered from a man younger than 35 in good health. Source material: Tregs from blood. Sample cell subset or site, as interpreted from the label and publication: regulatory CD4+ T cells. The CDR3 is CASALVVETQYF. The DNA is TGCGCCAGCGCTCTAGTAGTCGAGACCCAGTACTTC.